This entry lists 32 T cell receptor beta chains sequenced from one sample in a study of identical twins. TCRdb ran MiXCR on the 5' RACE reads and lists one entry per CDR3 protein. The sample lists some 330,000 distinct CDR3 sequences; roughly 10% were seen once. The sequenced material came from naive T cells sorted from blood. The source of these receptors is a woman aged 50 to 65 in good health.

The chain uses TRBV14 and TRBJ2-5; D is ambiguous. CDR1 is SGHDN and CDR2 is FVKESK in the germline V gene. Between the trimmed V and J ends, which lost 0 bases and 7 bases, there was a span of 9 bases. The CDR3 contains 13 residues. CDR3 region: CASSQEYQATQYF. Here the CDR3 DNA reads TGTGCCAGCAGCCAAGAGTATCAGGCGACCCAGTACTTC.

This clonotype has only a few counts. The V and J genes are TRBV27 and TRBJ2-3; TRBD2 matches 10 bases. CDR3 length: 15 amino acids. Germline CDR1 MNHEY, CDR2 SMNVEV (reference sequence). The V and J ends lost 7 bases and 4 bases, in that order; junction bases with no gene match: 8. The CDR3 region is CASKKIAGGADTQYF. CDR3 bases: TGTGCCAGCAAAAAAATAGCGGGAGGTGCAGATACGCAGTATTTT.

CDR3 amino acids: CASRPTSGKNNEQFF. The CDR3 nucleotides are TGTGCCAGCAGACCCACTAGCGGGAAGAACAATGAGCAGTTCTTC. The chain has TRBV6-6 and TRBJ2-1; 10 positions match TRBD2. Germline V gives CDR1 MNHNY, CDR2 SVGAGI (reference sequence). V lost 6 bases to trimming and J lost 5 bases; unmatched junction nucleotides: 7. The CDR3 totals 15 residues.

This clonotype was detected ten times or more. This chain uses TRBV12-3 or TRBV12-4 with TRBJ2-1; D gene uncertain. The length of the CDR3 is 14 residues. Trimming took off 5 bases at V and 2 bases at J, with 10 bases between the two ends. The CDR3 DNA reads TGTGCCAGCAGTCCTTCGCAAACCTACAATGAGCAGTTCTTC. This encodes CASSPSQTYNEQFF.

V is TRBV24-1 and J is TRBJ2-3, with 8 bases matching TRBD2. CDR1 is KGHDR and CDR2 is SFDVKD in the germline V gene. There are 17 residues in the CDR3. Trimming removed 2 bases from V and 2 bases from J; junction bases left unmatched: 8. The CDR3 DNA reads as TGTGCCACCAGTGATTCCACCGGGACTAGGTACACAGATACGCAGTATTTT. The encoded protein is CATSDSTGTRYTDTQYF.

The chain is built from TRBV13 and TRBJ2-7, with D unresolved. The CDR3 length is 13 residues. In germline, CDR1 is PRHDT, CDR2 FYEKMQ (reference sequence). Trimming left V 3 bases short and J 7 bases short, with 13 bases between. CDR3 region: CASSFLGLREQYF. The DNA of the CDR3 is TGTGCCAGCAGCTTTCTAGGGCTACGGGAGCAGTACTTC.

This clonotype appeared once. CDR3 sequence: CASSYGPGGHRRETQYF. As DNA, the CDR3 is TGTGCCAGCAGTTATGGTCCAGGGGGCCACCGACGAGAGACCCAGTACTTC. The rearrangement uses TRBV6-1 and TRBJ2-5; TRBD1 aligns across 8 bases. This CDR3 contains 17 residues. CDR1 is MNHNS and CDR2 is SASEGT in the germline V gene. The V and J ends lost 5 bases and 4 bases, in that order; junction bases with no gene match: 15.

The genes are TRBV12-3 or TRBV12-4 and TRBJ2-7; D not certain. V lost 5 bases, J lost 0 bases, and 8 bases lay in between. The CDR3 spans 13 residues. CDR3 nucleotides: TGTGCCAGCAGTGCCACGAGCTCCTACGAGCAGTACTTC. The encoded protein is CASSATSSYEQYF.

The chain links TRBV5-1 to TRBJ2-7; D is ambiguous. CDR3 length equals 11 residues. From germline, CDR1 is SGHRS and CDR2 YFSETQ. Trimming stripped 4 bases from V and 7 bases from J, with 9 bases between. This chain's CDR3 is CASSDLGEQYF. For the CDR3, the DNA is TGCGCCAGCAGCGACCTCGGGGAGCAGTACTTC.

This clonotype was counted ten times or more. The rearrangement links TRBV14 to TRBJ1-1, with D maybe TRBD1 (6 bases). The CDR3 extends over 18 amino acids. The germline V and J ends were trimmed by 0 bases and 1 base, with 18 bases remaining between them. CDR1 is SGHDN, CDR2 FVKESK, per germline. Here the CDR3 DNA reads TGTGCCAGCAGCCAAGACACAGGGTTGGGCTGGAGGAACACTGAAGCTTTCTTT. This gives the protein CASSQDTGLGWRNTEAFF.

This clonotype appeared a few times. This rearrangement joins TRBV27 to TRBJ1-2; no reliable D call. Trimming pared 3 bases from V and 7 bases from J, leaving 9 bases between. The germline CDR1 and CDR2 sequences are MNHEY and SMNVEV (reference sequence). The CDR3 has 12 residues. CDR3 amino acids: CASSFRGVGYTF. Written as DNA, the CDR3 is TGTGCCAGCAGTTTTAGAGGAGTTGGCTACACCTTC.

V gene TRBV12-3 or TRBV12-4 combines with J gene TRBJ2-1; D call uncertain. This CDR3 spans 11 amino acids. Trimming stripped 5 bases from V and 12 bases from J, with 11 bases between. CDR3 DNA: TGTGCCAGCAGTCTCAAAACCGGGCAGTTCTTC. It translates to CASSLKTGQFF.

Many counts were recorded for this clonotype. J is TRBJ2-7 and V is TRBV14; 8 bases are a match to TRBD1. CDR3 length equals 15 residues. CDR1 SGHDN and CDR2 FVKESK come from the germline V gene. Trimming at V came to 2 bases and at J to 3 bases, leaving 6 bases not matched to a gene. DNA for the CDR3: TGTGCCAGCAGCCAACTGTCAGGGGGCCACTACGAGCAGTACTTC. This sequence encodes CASSQLSGGHYEQYF.

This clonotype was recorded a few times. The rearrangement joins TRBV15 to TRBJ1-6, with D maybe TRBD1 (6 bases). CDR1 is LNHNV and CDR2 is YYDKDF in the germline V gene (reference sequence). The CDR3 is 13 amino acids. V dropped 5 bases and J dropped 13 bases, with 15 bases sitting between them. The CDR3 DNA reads TGTGCCACCAGCTTAGGAAGGGGGGGCCCCCTCCACTTT. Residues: CATSLGRGGPLHF.

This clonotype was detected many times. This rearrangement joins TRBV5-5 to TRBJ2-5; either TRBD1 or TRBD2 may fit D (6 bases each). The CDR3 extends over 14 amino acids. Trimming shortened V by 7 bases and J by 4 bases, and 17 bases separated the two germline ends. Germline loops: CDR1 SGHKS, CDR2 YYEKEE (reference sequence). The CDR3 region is CASGAGGIGETQYF. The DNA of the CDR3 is TGTGCCAGCGGCGCCGGGGGCATCGGAGAGACCCAGTACTTC.

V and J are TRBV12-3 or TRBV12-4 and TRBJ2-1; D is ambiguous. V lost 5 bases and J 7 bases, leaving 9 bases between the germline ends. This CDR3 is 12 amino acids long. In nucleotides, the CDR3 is TGTGCCAGCAGTGGAGATTGGAATGAGCAGTTCTTC. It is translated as CASSGDWNEQFF.

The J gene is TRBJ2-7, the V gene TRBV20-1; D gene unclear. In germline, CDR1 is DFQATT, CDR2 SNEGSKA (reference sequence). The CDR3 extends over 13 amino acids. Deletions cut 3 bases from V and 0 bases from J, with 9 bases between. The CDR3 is CSARSFSSYEQYF. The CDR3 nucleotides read TGCAGTGCTAGGTCATTCTCCTCCTACGAGCAGTACTTC.

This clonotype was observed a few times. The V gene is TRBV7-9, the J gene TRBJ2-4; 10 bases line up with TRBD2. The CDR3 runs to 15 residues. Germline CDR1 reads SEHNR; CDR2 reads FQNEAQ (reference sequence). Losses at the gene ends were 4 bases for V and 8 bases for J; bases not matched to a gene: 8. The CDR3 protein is CASSSTGTSADIQYF. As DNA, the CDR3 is TGTGCCAGCAGCTCAACGGGGACTAGCGCTGACATTCAGTACTTC.

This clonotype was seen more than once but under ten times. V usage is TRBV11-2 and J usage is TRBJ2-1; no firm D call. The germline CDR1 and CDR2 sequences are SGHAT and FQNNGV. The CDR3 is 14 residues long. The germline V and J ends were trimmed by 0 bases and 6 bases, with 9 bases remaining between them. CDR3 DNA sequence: TGTGCCAGCAGCTTAGAACGAGTGGCCAATGAGCAGTTCTTC. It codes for CASSLERVANEQFF.

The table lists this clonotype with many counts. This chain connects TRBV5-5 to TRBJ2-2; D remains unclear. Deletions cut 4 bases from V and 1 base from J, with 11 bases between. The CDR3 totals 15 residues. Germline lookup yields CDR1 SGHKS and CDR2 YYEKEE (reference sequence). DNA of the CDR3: TGTGCCAGCAGCCTCGGGCAGGAGAACACCGGGGAGCTGTTTTTT. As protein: CASSLGQENTGELFF.

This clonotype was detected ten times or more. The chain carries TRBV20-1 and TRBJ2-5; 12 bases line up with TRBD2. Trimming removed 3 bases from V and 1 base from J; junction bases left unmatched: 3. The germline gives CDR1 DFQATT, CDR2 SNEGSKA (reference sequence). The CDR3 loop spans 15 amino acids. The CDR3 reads CSASGLAGFQETQYF. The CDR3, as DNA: TGCAGTGCTAGCGGACTAGCGGGGTTCCAAGAGACCCAGTACTTC.

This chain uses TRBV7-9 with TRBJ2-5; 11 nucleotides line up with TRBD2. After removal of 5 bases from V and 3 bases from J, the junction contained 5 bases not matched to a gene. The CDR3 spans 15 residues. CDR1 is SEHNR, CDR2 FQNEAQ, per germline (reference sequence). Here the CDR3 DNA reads TGTGCCAGCAGCCCAACTAGCGGGAGTGAAGAGACCCAGTACTTC. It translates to CASSPTSGSEETQYF.

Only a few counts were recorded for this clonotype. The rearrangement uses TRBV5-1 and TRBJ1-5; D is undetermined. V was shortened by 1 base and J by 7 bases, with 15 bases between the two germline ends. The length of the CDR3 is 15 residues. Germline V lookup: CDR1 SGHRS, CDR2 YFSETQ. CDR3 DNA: TGCGCCAGCAGCTTGTCTCCGGGAGCGGGCCAGCCCCAGCATTTT. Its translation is CASSLSPGAGQPQHF.

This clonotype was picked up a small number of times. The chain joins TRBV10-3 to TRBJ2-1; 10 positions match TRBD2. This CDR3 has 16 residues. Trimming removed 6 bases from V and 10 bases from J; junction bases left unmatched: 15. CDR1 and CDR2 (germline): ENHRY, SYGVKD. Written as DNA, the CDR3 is TGTGCCATCAGCCAACCGGGACTAGCGATACGATACGAGCAGTTCTTC. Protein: CAISQPGLAIRYEQFF.

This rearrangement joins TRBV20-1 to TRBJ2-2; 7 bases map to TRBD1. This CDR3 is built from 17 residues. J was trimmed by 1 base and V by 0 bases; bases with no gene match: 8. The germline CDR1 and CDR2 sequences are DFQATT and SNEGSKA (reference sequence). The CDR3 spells CSARDYTGTENTGELFF. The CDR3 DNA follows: TGCAGTGCTAGAGATTATACCGGGACAGAGAACACCGGGGAGCTGTTTTTT.

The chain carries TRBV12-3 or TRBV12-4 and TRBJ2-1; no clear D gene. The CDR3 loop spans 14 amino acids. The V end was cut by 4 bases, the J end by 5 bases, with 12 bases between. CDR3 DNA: TGTGCCAGCAGTTACTCGGGCCACGACAATGAGCAGTTCTTC. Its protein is CASSYSGHDNEQFF.

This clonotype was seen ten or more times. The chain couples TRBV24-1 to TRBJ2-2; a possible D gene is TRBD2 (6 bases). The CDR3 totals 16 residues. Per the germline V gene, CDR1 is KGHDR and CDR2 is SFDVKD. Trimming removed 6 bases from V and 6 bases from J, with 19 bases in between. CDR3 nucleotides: TGTGCCACCAGTCGAGTTGGGGGACTTGGGGCCGGGGAGCTGTTTTTT. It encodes CATSRVGGLGAGELFF.

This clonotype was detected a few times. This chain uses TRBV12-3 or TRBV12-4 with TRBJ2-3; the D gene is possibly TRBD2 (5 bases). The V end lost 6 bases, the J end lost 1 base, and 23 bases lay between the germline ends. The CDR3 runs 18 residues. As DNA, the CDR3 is TGTGCCAGCAGCTCGGCCGGCCCTTTTGGACTTGGCACAGATACGCAGTATTTT. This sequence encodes CASSSAGPFGLGTDTQYF.

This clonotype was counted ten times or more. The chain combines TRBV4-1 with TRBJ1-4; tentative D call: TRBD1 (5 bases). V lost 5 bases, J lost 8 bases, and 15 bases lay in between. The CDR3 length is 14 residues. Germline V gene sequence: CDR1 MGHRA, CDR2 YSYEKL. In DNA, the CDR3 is TGCGCCAGCAGCGGCTTGGGGGGTGCAGAAAAACTGTTTTTT. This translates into CASSGLGGAEKLFF.

The CDR3, as DNA: TGTGCCAGTAGTCGGGCTTCCAGCCCTACCAATGAGCAGTTCTTC. Its protein product is CASSRASSPTNEQFF. V and J are TRBV19 and TRBJ2-1; D is unresolved. CDR1 LNHDA and CDR2 SQIVND come from the germline V gene (reference sequence). The V gene lost 5 bases and the J gene lost 6 bases, with 17 bases spanning the gap. There are 15 residues in the CDR3.

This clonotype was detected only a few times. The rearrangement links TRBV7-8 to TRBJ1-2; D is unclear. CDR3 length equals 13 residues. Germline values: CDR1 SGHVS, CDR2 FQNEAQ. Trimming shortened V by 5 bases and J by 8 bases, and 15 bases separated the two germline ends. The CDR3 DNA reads TGTGCCAGCAGCGAAAAATGGGATTGGGGCTACACCTTC. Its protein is CASSEKWDWGYTF.

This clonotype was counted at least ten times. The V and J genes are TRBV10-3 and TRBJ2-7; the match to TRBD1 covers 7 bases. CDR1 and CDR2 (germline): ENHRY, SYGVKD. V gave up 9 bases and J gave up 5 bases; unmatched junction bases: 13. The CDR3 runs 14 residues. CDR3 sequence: CAIRSGTVRDEQYF. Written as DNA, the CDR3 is TGTGCCATAAGGTCCGGGACAGTGAGGGACGAGCAGTACTTC.